The T cell receptor (beta chain) under discussion was sequenced for a study of blood T cell repertoires in COVID-19. Study summary: COVID-19 samples, acute and convalescent, were from the United States, Italy and Spain. PBMCs, B-cell-depleted T cells, or T cells were the source of the cDNA or gDNA that made up the material.

Assay used: immunoSEQ multiplex PCR; TCRdb lists only in-frame clones, some missing. The sample has tens of thousands of clones, about 87% seen once. CDR1 is SGHRS and CDR2 is YFSETQ in the germline V gene. The CDR3 loop spans 14 amino acids. V lost 0 bases, J lost 6 bases, and 13 bases lay in between. The receptor's source is a human donor in a cohort sampled during active COVID-19. The J gene is TRBJ2-7, the V gene TRBV5-1, with a weak D call TRBD1 (5 bases). Sequences were obtained from peripheral blood. This CDR3 reads CASSLGGASGEQYF. CDR3 coding DNA: TGCGCCAGCAGCTTGGGGGGCGCGTCAGGCGAGCAGTACTTC.